The 27 T cell receptor beta chains presented below share a single source sample, sequenced in a study of technical replicates of blood from several donors. Sequenced by immunoSEQ multiplex PCR; TCRdb stores in-frame clones only, minus some. The repertoire holds around 70,000 clones, with roughly 94% as singletons. Sequencing was done on a sample of T cells isolated from PBMCs. The receptor source for this set is a human donor in good health.

In nucleotides, the CDR3 is TGTGCCATCAGTGACCCCCCTGCTCTTAGCTCTGGAAACACCATATATTTT. Translating gives CAISDPPALSSGNTIYF. The gene calls are TRBV10-3 and TRBJ1-3; D unresolved. In germline, CDR1 is ENHRY, CDR2 SYGVKD. The CDR3 extends over 17 amino acids. Between the trimmed V and J ends, which lost 3 bases and 0 bases, there was a span of 15 bases.

V usage is TRBV27 and J usage is TRBJ1-5; D may be TRBD1 (6 bases). Trimming took 6 bases from V and 0 from J, leaving 18 bases between them. CDR1 is MNHEY and CDR2 is SMNVEV in the germline V gene (reference sequence). The CDR3 has 17 amino acids. CDR3 sequence reads: CASRKVVRTDSNQPQHF. The CDR3 DNA sequence: TGTGCCAGCAGAAAGGTCGTCAGGACAGATAGCAATCAGCCCCAGCATTTT.

The CDR3 spells CASSSPDQPQHF. The CDR3 coding sequence is TGTGCCAGCAGCTCCCCCGATCAGCCCCAGCATTTT. The chain couples TRBV13 to TRBJ1-5; no clear D. This CDR3 is built from 12 residues. Germline-derived CDR1 and CDR2 are PRHDT and FYEKMQ (reference sequence). The germline V and J ends were trimmed by 4 bases and 5 bases, with 6 bases remaining between them.

This clone occurred once. The V and J genes are TRBV2 and TRBJ2-3; 9 bases match TRBD2. The CDR3 totals 16 residues. Germline CDR1 reads SNHLY; CDR2 reads FYNNEI. Unmatched junction bases numbered 10, after V lost 5 bases and J lost 4 bases. CDR3 sequence (DNA): TGTGCCAGCAGTTTTAGCGGGAGTCCCCCCGCAGATACGCAGTATTTT. Its protein product is CASSFSGSPPADTQYF.

The CDR3 loop reads CASSLSAGGSYEQYF. The DNA for the CDR3 is TGTGCCAGCAGTTTATCTGCAGGGGGGTCCTACGAGCAGTACTTC. V is TRBV28 and J is TRBJ2-7; D may be TRBD1 (7 bases). The CDR3 runs 15 residues. CDR1 MDHEN and CDR2 SYDVKM come from the germline V gene. The V end was cut by 1 base, the J end by 1 base, with 11 bases between.

This clone appeared a few times. V and J are TRBV30 and TRBJ1-1, with a weak D call TRBD1 (5 bases). V lost 2 bases to trimming and J lost 11 bases, with 12 bases between them. The CDR3 covers 11 residues. Germline V gene data show CDR1 as GTSNPN and CDR2 as SVGIG (reference sequence). The CDR3 sequence is CAWSQGVRAFF. The CDR3 DNA reads TGTGCCTGGAGTCAGGGTGTGAGGGCTTTCTTT.

The rearrangement links TRBV29-1 to TRBJ2-7; weak D call: TRBD1 (6 bases). Germline-derived CDR1 and CDR2 are SQVTM and ANQGSEA. Trimming removed 2 bases from V and 2 bases from J, with 13 bases in between. This CDR3 has 14 amino acids. The CDR3 here is CSVEPLQGPYEQYF. The CDR3 DNA sequence: TGCAGCGTTGAACCTCTCCAGGGGCCCTACGAGCAGTACTTC.

This CDR3 reads CAISDETPNQPQHF. The CDR3 DNA reads TGTGCCATCAGTGACGAGACACCGAATCAGCCCCAGCATTTT. The V and J genes are TRBV10-3 and TRBJ1-5; D gene uncertain. The ends were cut back, 3 bases at V and 4 bases at J, with 10 bases in the middle. Per germline, CDR1 ENHRY and CDR2 SYGVKD. The CDR3 covers 14 residues.

The rearrangement uses TRBV28 and TRBJ2-3, with 8 bases matching TRBD1. CDR3 length: 13 amino acids. The trim removed 6 bases at V and 4 bases at J, leaving 3 bases unmatched. The V gene's germline CDR1 is MDHEN and CDR2 SYDVKM. The CDR3 is CASRMTGADTQYF. The CDR3 DNA is TGTGCCAGCAGAATGACAGGGGCAGATACGCAGTATTTT.

The chain recombines TRBV4-2 with TRBJ1-2; D may be TRBD1 (6 bases). Germline V gives CDR1 LGHNA, CDR2 YNFKEQ. The V gene lost 5 bases and the J gene lost 7 bases, with 20 bases spanning the gap. The CDR3 contains 15 residues. The DNA of the CDR3 is TGTGCCAGCAGCTTGGCGCAGACAGGACCAGGTGGCTACACCTTC. Encoded protein: CASSLAQTGPGGYTF.

The chain employs TRBV5-6 and TRBJ1-1, with D maybe TRBD1 (6 bases). This CDR3 is built from 17 residues. Germline assignment: CDR1 SGHDT and CDR2 YYEEEE. V was cut by 1 base and J by 5 bases, with 21 bases left in between. CDR3 residues: CASSLFPQGGVETEAFF. DNA for the CDR3: TGTGCCAGCAGCTTGTTTCCACAGGGAGGGGTTGAAACTGAAGCTTTCTTT.

The chain carries TRBV10-3 and TRBJ1-2; the match to TRBD1 covers 8 bases. Losses at the gene ends were 10 bases for V and 5 bases for J; bases not matched to a gene: 9. Germline CDR1 reads ENHRY; CDR2 reads SYGVKD. This CDR3 spans 13 amino acids. CDR3 region: CATTTGDRYGYTF. CDR3 DNA sequence: TGTGCCACAACGACAGGGGACAGGTATGGCTACACCTTC.

In DNA form, the CDR3 reads TGTGCCAGCAGCGGCGGGGACGGGAACTACGAGCAGTACTTC. Its translation: CASSGGDGNYEQYF. The rearrangement links TRBV5-5 to TRBJ2-7, with D perhaps TRBD2 (6 bases). The CDR3 contains 14 residues. Trimming cost V 4 bases and J 3 bases, with 14 bases left between them. Looked up from germline, CDR1 is SGHKS and CDR2 is YYEKEE (reference sequence).

The J gene is TRBJ1-3, the V gene TRBV28, with D possibly TRBD1 on 6 matching bases. This CDR3 region has 16 residues. Germline assignment: CDR1 MDHEN and CDR2 SYDVKM. V lost 2 bases to trimming and J lost 5 bases, with 16 bases between them. CDR3 nucleotide sequence: TGTGCCAGCAGTTTAGTTAGTGCAGGGGTTCGAAACACCATATATTTT. Its translation: CASSLVSAGVRNTIYF. Looking up the rest from reference TRBV28 and TRBJ1-3 gives the full variable domain: DVKVTQSSRYLVKRTGEKVFLECVQDMDHENMFWYRQDPGLGLRLIYFSYDVKMKEKGDIPEGYSVSREKKERFSLILESASTNQTSMYLCASSLVSAGVRNTIYFGEGSWLTVV.

The chain employs TRBV25-1 and TRBJ1-3; 7 positions match TRBD1. The CDR3 extends over 16 amino acids. Germline-derived CDR1 and CDR2 are MGHDK and SYGVNS. The junction had 6 bases not matched to a gene; V was cut back by 4 bases and J by 0 bases. CDR3 sequence (DNA): TGTGCCAGCAGTGCGAACTCAGGGGGCTCTGGAAACACCATATATTTT. Amino acids: CASSANSGGSGNTIYF.

The chain combines TRBV4-2 with TRBJ2-7; D call uncertain. Germline V gene lookup returns CDR1 LGHNA and CDR2 YNFKEQ. CDR3 size: 15 residues. Trimming took off 1 base at V and 0 bases at J, with 10 bases between the two ends. The CDR3 nucleotides read TGTGCCAGCAGCCAAGGAGACTTGACCTCCTACGAGCAGTACTTC. Translating gives CASSQGDLTSYEQYF.

This rearrangement joins TRBV29-1 to TRBJ2-7; D may be TRBD2 (7 bases). The germline V gene encodes CDR1 SQVTM and CDR2 ANQGSEA. CDR3 size: 14 residues. The V end lost 4 bases, the J end lost 0 bases, and 13 bases lay between the germline ends. CDR3 in amino acids: CSVARGANSYEQYF. The CDR3, as DNA: TGCAGCGTTGCTCGGGGGGCCAACTCCTACGAGCAGTACTTC.

The sample holds a few counts of this clone. The chain uses TRBV29-1 and TRBJ2-5; 12 positions match TRBD2. The trim removed 6 bases at V and 1 base at J, leaving 3 bases unmatched. The CDR3 has 14 residues. Germline assignment: CDR1 SQVTM and CDR2 ANQGSEA. The CDR3 DNA is TGCAGCGTCCCGGGACTAGCGGGCCAAGAGACCCAGTACTTC. Translated: CSVPGLAGQETQYF.

The genes are TRBV6-6 and TRBJ1-5; D is unclear. This CDR3 comprises 15 residues. Trimming left V 7 bases short and J 6 bases short, with 19 bases between. Germline lookup yields CDR1 MNHNY and CDR2 SVGAGI (reference sequence). The CDR3 protein is CASTTSLVAGQPQHF. The CDR3 DNA sequence: TGTGCCAGCACCACCAGTCTTGTAGCCGGTCAGCCCCAGCATTTT.

V is TRBV5-4 and J is TRBJ1-1, with D tentatively TRBD1 (5 bases). This CDR3 has 15 amino acids. CDR1 and CDR2 (germline): SGHNT, YYREEE (reference sequence). Trimming pared 4 bases from V and 3 bases from J, leaving 16 bases between. As DNA, the CDR3 is TGTGCCAGCAGCAGCCCCTCTTTGGGGCACACTGAAGCTTTCTTT. Amino acid sequence: CASSSPSLGHTEAFF.

This chain joins TRBV27 and TRBJ2-3; D is possibly TRBD2 (6 bases). Germline CDR1 and CDR2: MNHEY and SMNVEV (reference sequence). Trimming shortened V by 5 bases and J by 0 bases, and 18 bases separated the two germline ends. This CDR3 is 17 amino acids long. DNA of the CDR3: TGTGCCAGCAGTATCCTTTATGGGGGGTTTAGCACAGATACGCAGTATTTT. It codes for CASSILYGGFSTDTQYF.

The chain is built from TRBV19 and TRBJ2-3, with TRBD2 matching 8 bases. Germline V CDR1 and CDR2: LNHDA, SQIVND (reference sequence). The trim removed 3 bases at V and 0 bases at J, leaving 5 bases unmatched. The CDR3 is made up of 16 amino acids. The CDR3 sequence: CASSMDGLASTDTQYF. The DNA of the CDR3 is TGTGCCAGTAGTATGGACGGACTAGCAAGCACAGATACGCAGTATTTT.

The chain employs TRBV15 and TRBJ1-1; 7 positions match TRBD1. The germline V gene has CDR1 LNHNV and CDR2 YYDKDF (reference sequence). The CDR3 runs to 14 residues. V lost 8 bases and J lost 1; bases outside the gene matches: 7. The CDR3 DNA sequence: TGTGCCACCCAAGTCGGACAGGCGAACACTGAAGCTTTCTTT. This gives the protein CATQVGQANTEAFF.

The J gene is TRBJ1-6, the V gene TRBV9, with D maybe TRBD1 (6 bases). Germline V gene lookup returns CDR1 SGDLS and CDR2 YYNGEE. CDR3 size: 15 residues. Deletions cut 7 bases from V and 8 bases from J, with 19 bases between. CDR3 bases: TGTGCCAGCTCCGGGGGGGGGCAGGAATATTCACCCCTCCACTTT. Amino acids: CASSGGGQEYSPLHF. The whole variable domain, remainder taken from reference TRBV9 and TRBJ1-6, is DSGVTQTPKHLITATGQRVTLRCSPRSGDLSVYWYQQSLDQGLQFLIQYYNGEERAKGNILERFSAQQFPDLHSELNLSSLELGDSALYFCASSGGGQEYSPLHFGNGTRLTVT.

The V gene is TRBV27, the J gene TRBJ2-3, with 11 bases that match TRBD2. J lost 6 bases, V lost 2 bases, and 13 bases had no gene match. CDR1 is MNHEY, CDR2 SMNVEV, per germline (reference sequence). CDR3 length: 18 residues. CDR3 bases: TGTGCCAGCAGTTTAGTCACTAGCGGGGGCCGCGGAATGGATACGCAGTATTTT. This translates into CASSLVTSGGRGMDTQYF.

The V call is TRBV30, the J call TRBJ2-2; a weak D match, TRBD2 (6 bases). V lost 8 bases and J lost 5, with 21 bases in between. Germline V gene lookup returns CDR1 GTSNPN and CDR2 SVGIG (reference sequence). This CDR3 spans 15 amino acids. The CDR3 bases are TGTGCCCACCCGCCCGGAGGGGAAAGAACCGGGGAGCTGTTTTTT. This gives the protein CAHPPGGERTGELFF.

The rearrangement uses TRBV4-1 and TRBJ2-4; possibly TRBD1 for D (5 bases). This CDR3 region has 13 residues. Germline-derived CDR1 and CDR2 are MGHRA and YSYEKL. V was clipped by 4 bases and J by 5 bases, with 9 bases between them. The CDR3 nucleotides read TGCGCCAGCAGCCGACAGTATGAAAACATTCAGTACTTC. Encoded protein: CASSRQYENIQYF.